Presented here are 20 T cell receptor beta chains from one specimen sequenced in a study of CD8+CD57+ T cells in acquired aplastic anemia (dated 2018 in TCRdb). Reads for this sample came from an Illumina HiSeq 2000. Genomic DNA was used as template for profiling of TCR beta VDJ combinations and CDR3 sequences. TCRdb passed the public sequencing reads through fastp at Q25 and MiXCR, retaining productive beta sequences. Every distinct CDR3 protein forms one entry, paired with its most common genes and DNA. Recorded for this sample are some 180,000 distinct CDR3 sequences; 45% to 50% of them occurred a single time. The ten largest clones add up to under 3.5% of the sample. The sample consisted of sorted CD4+, CD8+, or CD8+CD57+ T cells (not recorded which) from PBMCs. The receptor set was obtained from a human donor in good health.

Many counts were recorded for this clonotype. The gene calls are TRBV12-3 or TRBV12-4 and TRBJ1-2; perhaps TRBD1 as D (6 bases). Trimming stripped 3 bases from V and 4 bases from J, with 12 bases between. This CDR3 is built from 14 residues. CDR3 bases: TGTGCCAGCAGTTTGAAGGACAGTTCCTATGGCTACACCTTC. It specifies CASSLKDSSYGYTF.

Points on this clonotype: A much larger clone sits a single nucleotide away, making a read error possible. The chain combines TRBV9 with TRBJ2-3; D is unresolved. The germline CDR1 and CDR2 sequences are SGDLS and YYNGEE. The CDR3 has 12 residues. The CDR3 reads CASGVNTDTQYF. The CDR3 region has the DNA TGTGCCAGCGGCGTAAACACAGATACGCAGTATTTT.

This chain connects TRBV12-3 or TRBV12-4 to TRBJ2-7; TRBD2 aligns across 9 bases. V shed 5 bases, J shed 1 base, and the junction held 12 bases outside the gene matches. The CDR3 sequence is 17 residues long. CDR3 in amino acids: CASSPSIGAGGSYEQYF. The CDR3 DNA reads as TGTGCCAGCAGTCCCTCGATCGGGGCGGGAGGGTCCTACGAGCAGTACTTC.

The V call is TRBV2, the J call TRBJ2-5, with 9 nucleotides matching TRBD2. V was pared by 3 bases and J by 4 bases, with 3 bases of the junction left unmatched. The CDR3 runs to 14 residues. Per the germline V gene, CDR1 is SNHLY and CDR2 is FYNNEI. CDR3 sequence: CASSDLAGLETQYF. The CDR3 bases are TGTGCCAGCAGTGACCTAGCGGGACTAGAGACCCAGTACTTC.

The chain is built from TRBV7-9 and TRBJ2-5; no clear D. The CDR3 loop spans 13 amino acids. Trimming took 8 bases from V and 0 from J, leaving 10 bases between them. Germline V lookup: CDR1 SEHNR, CDR2 FQNEAQ (reference sequence). CDR3 DNA sequence: TGTGCCAGCTTAGATCCGTACCAAGAGACCCAGTACTTC. Protein: CASLDPYQETQYF.

The V call is TRBV2, the J call TRBJ2-7; the D gene is possibly TRBD1 (6 bases). Germline V CDR1 and CDR2: SNHLY, FYNNEI. The CDR3 covers 15 residues. Between the trimmed V and J ends, which lost 0 bases and 2 bases, there was a span of 11 bases. The CDR3 spells CASSEAWDKTYEQYF. The CDR3 coding sequence is TGTGCCAGCAGTGAAGCGTGGGACAAGACCTACGAGCAGTACTTC.

This chain links TRBV12-3 or TRBV12-4 with TRBJ2-2, with a weak D call TRBD1 (6 bases). This CDR3 comprises 14 residues. V was cut by 7 bases and J by 7 bases, with 16 bases left in between. The CDR3 loop reads CASKKVGHDGELFF. Here the CDR3 DNA reads TGTGCCAGCAAAAAGGTGGGACATGACGGGGAGCTGTTTTTT.

The chain is built from TRBV9 and TRBJ2-1; 7 bases agree with TRBD2. The germline gives CDR1 SGDLS, CDR2 YYNGEE. The CDR3 spans 16 residues. After removal of 3 bases from V and 2 bases from J, the junction contained 8 bases not matched to a gene. This CDR3 reads CASSASGSGTYNEQFF. CDR3 DNA: TGTGCCAGCAGCGCTAGCGGAAGTGGCACCTACAATGAGCAGTTCTTC.

This clonotype was picked up many times. This sequence joins TRBV29-1 and TRBJ2-5; 7 bases align to TRBD1. Trimming took 6 bases from V and 2 from J; bases not matched to a gene: 9. The germline CDR1 and CDR2 sequences are SQVTM and ANQGSEA. The CDR3 sequence is 14 residues long. The CDR3 bases are TGCAGCGTGTCCCTCCCAGGGGGTCAAGAGACCCAGTACTTC. Translation: CSVSLPGGQETQYF.

This clonotype was seen many times. V is TRBV20-1 and J is TRBJ2-3, with D perhaps TRBD2 (6 bases). Trimming removed 5 bases at V and 6 bases at J, with 21 bases between. Germline CDR1 is DFQATT and CDR2 is SNEGSKA (reference sequence). The CDR3 length is 15 residues. The CDR3 spells CSACPGAALGDTQYF. CDR3 in DNA: TGCAGTGCTTGCCCGGGAGCGGCCCTGGGTGATACGCAGTATTTT.

In this sample, this clonotype turned up many times. This chain connects TRBV5-1 to TRBJ1-4; TRBD1 aligns across 8 bases. The ends lost 4 bases at V and 13 bases at J; junction bases unmatched: 15. Germline assignment: CDR1 SGHRS and CDR2 YFSETQ. The CDR3 has 15 residues. In nucleotides, the CDR3 is TGCGCCAGCAGCCTATCCGGGACAGGACTATCGGGACTGTTTTTT. The encoded protein is CASSLSGTGLSGLFF.

As concerns this clonotype: This sequence may be a read error, since a much larger clone differs from it by one base. The chain joins TRBV5-4 to TRBJ1-2, with unresolved D. This CDR3 comprises 15 residues. The V and J ends lost 3 bases and 7 bases respectively, with 19 bases between them. Germline CDR1 and CDR2: SGHNT and YYREEE (reference sequence). The CDR3 DNA follows: TGTGCCAGCAGCTCCGGCCAGTCGGAGGGCTGTGGCTACACCTTC. It specifies CASSSGQSEGCGYTF.

This clonotype showed up many times. The rearrangement links TRBV11-2 to TRBJ1-1; D gene ambiguous. Trimming removed 1 base at V and 1 base at J, with 7 bases between. CDR1 is SGHAT and CDR2 is FQNNGV in the germline V gene. The CDR3 contains 14 residues. This chain's CDR3 is CASSLGLGNTEAFF. The CDR3 nucleotides are TGTGCCAGCAGCTTAGGTTTGGGGAACACTGAAGCTTTCTTT.

This clonotype has a count of ten or more. The chain has TRBV20-1 and TRBJ1-1, with no clear D. The V end lost 6 bases, the J end lost 3 bases, and 14 bases lay between the germline ends. CDR1 is DFQATT, CDR2 SNEGSKA, per germline (reference sequence). This CDR3 comprises 13 residues. DNA of the CDR3: TGCAGTGCCCGCAGGCCTGGCGACACTGAAGCTTTCTTT. It specifies CSARRPGDTEAFF.

This clonotype was counted many times. The rearrangement uses TRBV7-3 and TRBJ2-1; 7 positions match TRBD2. The CDR3 is 14 amino acids. Germline V gene data show CDR1 as SGHTA and CDR2 as FQGTGA. V gave up 3 bases and J gave up 2 bases; unmatched junction bases: 1. The CDR3 spells CASSLSGTYNEQFF. The CDR3 DNA reads TGTGCCAGCAGCTTGAGCGGGACCTACAATGAGCAGTTCTTC.

The rearrangement joins TRBV10-3 to TRBJ2-5; D call uncertain. The length of the CDR3 is 12 residues. The germline V gene has CDR1 ENHRY and CDR2 SYGVKD. The ends were cut back, 2 bases at V and 2 bases at J, with 3 bases in the middle. The DNA for the CDR3 is TGTGCCATCAGTGAGCGGCAAGAGACCCAGTACTTC. It codes for CAISERQETQYF.

The chain joins TRBV20-1 to TRBJ2-7, with 9 bases that match TRBD2. Trimming at V came to 1 base and at J to 6 bases, leaving 7 bases not matched to a gene. Germline V gives CDR1 DFQATT, CDR2 SNEGSKA (reference sequence). The CDR3 totals 14 residues. The CDR3 here is CSARGGREGCEQYF. Here the CDR3 DNA reads TGCAGTGCTAGAGGTGGGCGGGAGGGATGCGAGCAGTACTTC.

V gene TRBV24-1 combines with J gene TRBJ2-3, with 7 bases fitting TRBD2. Germline V lookup: CDR1 KGHDR, CDR2 SFDVKD. The CDR3 sequence is 13 residues long. V shed 4 bases, J shed 14 bases, and the junction held 11 bases outside the gene matches. CDR3 nucleotide sequence: TGTGCCACCAGTGACCGCAGGGCGGGAGAGCGGTATTTT. It specifies CATSDRRAGERYF.

This chain links TRBV10-3 with TRBJ1-2, with D possibly TRBD1 on 6 matching bases. This CDR3 comprises 11 residues. Germline V gene sequence: CDR1 ENHRY, CDR2 SYGVKD. Trimming removed 6 bases at V and 7 bases at J, with 9 bases between. CDR3 amino acids: CAISSGVGYTF. Written as DNA, the CDR3 is TGTGCCATCAGCTCAGGGGTTGGCTACACCTTC.

This chain uses TRBV12-5 with TRBJ1-4; 8 bases align to TRBD1. J lost 1 base, V lost 3 bases, and 10 bases had no gene match. This CDR3 spans 18 amino acids. The germline V gene encodes CDR1 LGHNT and CDR2 FRNRAP. The CDR3 bases are TGTGCTAGTGGTTTCACCCACCCCGGACAGGGAACTAATGAAAAACTGTTTTTT. Its protein product is CASGFTHPGQGTNEKLFF. Looking up the rest from reference TRBV12-5 and TRBJ1-4 gives the full variable domain: DARVTQTPRHKVTEMGQEVTMRCQPILGHNTVFWYRQTMMQGLELLAYFRNRAPLDDSGMPKDRFSAEMPDATLATLKIQPSEPRDSAVYFCASGFTHPGQGTNEKLFFGSGTQLSVL.